Shown below are 23 T cell receptor beta chains from a single sample sequenced in a study of blood T cell repertoires in COVID-19. The assay was immunoSEQ multiplex PCR, and TCRdb's table has in-frame clones only and misses some. The table includes under 200,000 clones, roughly four fifths detected once. Sequencing was carried out using peripheral blood. The receptor source for this set is a human donor in a cohort sampled during active COVID-19.

V is TRBV24-1 and J is TRBJ1-2; D uncertain. The germline CDR1 and CDR2 sequences are KGHDR and SFDVKD. CDR3 length: 14 residues. Deletions cut 2 bases from V and 1 base from J, with 7 bases between. CDR3 sequence (DNA): TGTGCCACCAGTGATTCGACTGTTAACTATGGCTACACCTTC. It encodes CATSDSTVNYGYTF.

V gene TRBV29-1 combines with J gene TRBJ2-1, with a tentative D call TRBD1 (6 bases). The V gene's germline CDR1 is SQVTM and CDR2 ANQGSEA. This CDR3 has 12 residues. V lost 2 bases to trimming and J lost 7 bases, with 9 bases between them. The CDR3 sequence is CSVEPRGNEQFF. The CDR3 DNA reads TGCAGCGTTGAACCCAGGGGTAATGAGCAGTTCTTC.

The chain combines TRBV3-1 (or the pseudogene TRBV3-2) with TRBJ2-7; 11 bases line up with TRBD1. This CDR3 is built from 19 residues. Trimming cost V 3 bases and J 0 bases; bases outside gene matches: 13. The germline gives CDR1 LGHDT, CDR2 YNNKEL (reference sequence). The DNA for the CDR3 is TGTGCCAGCAGCCAGCCGTGGAGGACAGGGGGCCCCCGCTCCTACGAGCAGTACTTC. It translates to CASSQPWRTGGPRSYEQYF.

The table lists this clone with a count of one. The chain has TRBV20-1 and TRBJ2-7; 7 positions agree with TRBD1. The CDR3 covers 11 residues. In germline, CDR1 is DFQATT, CDR2 SNEGSKA (reference sequence). V lost 6 bases and J lost 9; bases outside the gene matches: 8. The CDR3 DNA follows: TGCAGTGCCAGTGACAGGGCGGCGCAGTACTTC. Its translation is CSASDRAAQYF.

This clone was counted only a few times. This chain joins TRBV7-2 and TRBJ1-1; weak D call: TRBD1 (6 bases). This CDR3 contains 14 residues. Trimming shortened V by 5 bases and J by 1 base, and 11 bases separated the two germline ends. Germline V lookup: CDR1 SGHTA, CDR2 FQGNSA. The CDR3 sequence: CASSARQENTEAFF. CDR3 sequence (DNA): TGTGCCAGCAGCGCCCGACAGGAGAACACTGAAGCTTTCTTT.

There are a few counts of this clone. V is TRBV19 and J is TRBJ1-3; D possibly corresponds to TRBD1 (5 bases). Germline loops: CDR1 LNHDA, CDR2 SQIVND (reference sequence). The ends were cut back, 6 bases at V and 2 bases at J, with 14 bases in the middle. There are 15 residues in the CDR3. The CDR3 here is CASRGSGSAGNTIYF. CDR3 DNA sequence: TGTGCCAGTAGAGGATCAGGGTCCGCTGGAAACACCATATATTTT.

This sequence joins TRBV7-8 and TRBJ2-7, with 12 bases matching TRBD2. CDR1 SGHVS and CDR2 FQNEAQ come from the germline V gene. V lost 0 bases to trimming and J lost 4 bases; unmatched junction nucleotides: 4. CDR3 length: 16 amino acids. CDR3 in DNA: TGTGCCAGCAGCTTAGCCGCCGGGACTAGCGGGTACGAGCAGTACTTC. As protein: CASSLAAGTSGYEQYF.

This clone has a handful of counts. The V call is TRBV7-9, the J call TRBJ2-7; possible D gene TRBD2, 5 bases. Germline-derived CDR1 and CDR2 are SEHNR and FQNEAQ (reference sequence). The CDR3 extends over 12 amino acids. Trimming shortened V by 5 bases and J by 4 bases, and 9 bases separated the two germline ends. Written as DNA, the CDR3 is TGTGCCAGCAGCACTTCGGGGTACGAGCAGTACTTC. It is translated as CASSTSGYEQYF.

CDR3 nucleotides: TGTGCCAGTCGGACAGGGAAAGGCACTGAAGCTTTCTTT. It yields the protein CASRTGKGTEAFF. This chain uses TRBV6-5 with TRBJ1-1, with TRBD1 matching over 8 bases. V gave up 9 bases and J gave up 4 bases; unmatched junction bases: 7. The CDR3 contains 13 residues. Germline V gives CDR1 MNHEY, CDR2 SVGAGI.

This clone was detected a few times. The chain is built from TRBV6-5 and TRBJ1-2, with D perhaps TRBD1 (6 bases). The CDR3 sequence is 15 residues long. The V gene lost 4 bases and the J gene lost 3 bases, with 15 bases spanning the gap. Per germline, CDR1 MNHEY and CDR2 SVGAGI. CDR3 DNA: TGTGCCAGCAGTTTTACAGGGTTGGTAGACTATGGCTACACCTTC. Translated: CASSFTGLVDYGYTF.

V and J are TRBV7-9 and TRBJ1-3; 9 nucleotides agree with TRBD1. Germline CDR1 is SEHNR and CDR2 is FQNEAQ (reference sequence). The trim removed 4 bases at V and 5 bases at J, leaving 6 bases unmatched. The CDR3 covers 15 residues. The CDR3 sequence: CASSSGTGSRNTIYF. Here the CDR3 DNA reads TGTGCCAGCAGCTCCGGGACAGGGTCAAGAAACACCATATATTTT.

This chain links TRBV5-4 with TRBJ1-2; a weak D match, TRBD1 (5 bases). The germline CDR1 and CDR2 sequences are SGHNT and YYREEE (reference sequence). Trimming pared 4 bases from V and 0 bases from J, leaving 13 bases between. The CDR3 consists of 15 residues. CDR3 amino acids: CASSPPDRTNYGYTF. The CDR3, as DNA: TGTGCCAGCAGCCCTCCCGACAGAACTAACTATGGCTACACCTTC.

The chain employs TRBV6-6 and TRBJ2-2; TRBD1 matches 7 bases. CDR3 length: 13 residues. The germline gives CDR1 MNHNY, CDR2 SVGAGI (reference sequence). V dropped 10 bases and J dropped 1; count of bases not matched to a gene: 3. The CDR3 DNA follows: TGTGCCAACCGACAGGGGAACACCGGGGAGCTGTTTTTT. Encoded protein: CANRQGNTGELFF.

This chain links TRBV18 with TRBJ1-1, with 10 nucleotides matching TRBD1. CDR1 and CDR2 from the germline V gene are KGHSH and LQKENI. The CDR3 length is 14 residues. The junction had 4 bases not matched to a gene; V was cut back by 8 bases and J by 1 base. The CDR3 here is CASRRDRGNTEAFF. The DNA for the CDR3 is TGTGCCAGCCGACGGGACAGGGGGAACACTGAAGCTTTCTTT.

This rearrangement joins TRBV6-5 to TRBJ1-6, with D perhaps TRBD1 (6 bases). CDR3 length equals 15 residues. V was pared by 10 bases and J by 6 bases, with 19 bases between. Germline V lookup: CDR1 MNHEY, CDR2 SVGAGI. The CDR3 DNA reads as TGTGCCACCCGGCGGGGGGCGCGAGGTAATTCACCCCTCCACTTT. This codes for CATRRGARGNSPLHF.

This clone has only a few counts. V is TRBV4-3 and J is TRBJ1-4; D is unclear. This CDR3 has 16 amino acids. Germline CDR1 is LGHNA and CDR2 is YSLEER. The ends were cut back, 3 bases at V and 3 bases at J, with 14 bases in the middle. This CDR3 reads CASSHRKTGSNEKLFF. In DNA, the CDR3 is TGCGCCAGCAGCCACCGAAAGACGGGTTCTAATGAAAAACTGTTTTTT.

This rearrangement joins TRBV28 to TRBJ2-2, with D possibly being TRBD2 (5 bases). V was cut by 7 bases and J by 5 bases, with 20 bases left in between. The CDR3 length is 16 residues. Germline V gives CDR1 MDHEN, CDR2 SYDVKM. Here the CDR3 reads CASTGPIFGDTGELFF. The CDR3 region has the DNA TGTGCCAGCACCGGGCCGATCTTCGGGGATACCGGGGAGCTGTTTTTT.

The genes are TRBV18 and TRBJ1-2; D is possibly TRBD1 (6 bases). CDR3 size: 15 residues. Trimming removed 2 bases at V and 2 bases at J, with 12 bases between. The V gene's germline CDR1 is KGHSH and CDR2 LQKENI. Written as DNA, the CDR3 is TGTGCCAGCTCACCAATACAGGGATTCAACTATGGCTACACCTTC. Translation gives CASSPIQGFNYGYTF.

The chain uses TRBV7-2 and TRBJ2-7; D unclear. The CDR3 has 13 amino acids. The V end was cut by 2 bases, the J end by 3 bases, with 8 bases between. Germline CDR1 is SGHTA and CDR2 is FQGNSA. CDR3 DNA: TGTGCCAGCAGCTTAAGCTGGTTCTACGAGCAGTACTTC. It yields the protein CASSLSWFYEQYF.

The chain uses TRBV3-1 (or the pseudogene TRBV3-2) and TRBJ2-6; the D is unclear. In germline, CDR1 is LGHDT, CDR2 YNNKEL (reference sequence). V lost 0 bases and J lost 2, with 2 bases in between. The CDR3 totals 14 residues. CDR3 nucleotide sequence: TGTGCCAGCAGCCAAGACACTGGGGCCAACGTCCTGACTTTC. Its translation: CASSQDTGANVLTF.

This clone came up once. The genes are TRBV3-1 (or the pseudogene TRBV3-2) and TRBJ2-7, with 9 bases aligning to TRBD2. Looked up from germline, CDR1 is LGHDT and CDR2 is YNNKEL (reference sequence). The CDR3 runs to 14 residues. With V trimmed by 3 bases and J by 3 bases, 3 bases remained unmatched. CDR3: CASSQGTSIYEQYF. CDR3 nucleotide sequence: TGTGCCAGCAGCCAGGGGACTAGCATCTACGAGCAGTACTTC.

The chain carries TRBV3-1 (or the pseudogene TRBV3-2) and TRBJ1-2, with 8 bases matching TRBD1. CDR1 is LGHDT, CDR2 YNNKEL, per germline (reference sequence). Trimming removed 3 bases from V and 6 bases from J; junction bases left unmatched: 6. The CDR3 spans 14 residues. In DNA form, the CDR3 reads TGTGCCAGCAGCCATAACGACAGGGGCCATGGCTACACCTTC. It is translated as CASSHNDRGHGYTF.

In this sample, this clone turned up a few times. This chain connects TRBV7-2 to TRBJ2-1; D is possibly TRBD2 (6 bases). The germline V and J ends were trimmed by 5 bases and 5 bases, with 13 bases remaining between them. Germline assignment: CDR1 SGHTA and CDR2 FQGNSA. The CDR3 is 14 residues long. The CDR3 sequence is CASSPQEGNNEQFF. The CDR3 DNA is TGTGCCAGCAGCCCGCAGGAGGGGAACAATGAGCAGTTCTTC.